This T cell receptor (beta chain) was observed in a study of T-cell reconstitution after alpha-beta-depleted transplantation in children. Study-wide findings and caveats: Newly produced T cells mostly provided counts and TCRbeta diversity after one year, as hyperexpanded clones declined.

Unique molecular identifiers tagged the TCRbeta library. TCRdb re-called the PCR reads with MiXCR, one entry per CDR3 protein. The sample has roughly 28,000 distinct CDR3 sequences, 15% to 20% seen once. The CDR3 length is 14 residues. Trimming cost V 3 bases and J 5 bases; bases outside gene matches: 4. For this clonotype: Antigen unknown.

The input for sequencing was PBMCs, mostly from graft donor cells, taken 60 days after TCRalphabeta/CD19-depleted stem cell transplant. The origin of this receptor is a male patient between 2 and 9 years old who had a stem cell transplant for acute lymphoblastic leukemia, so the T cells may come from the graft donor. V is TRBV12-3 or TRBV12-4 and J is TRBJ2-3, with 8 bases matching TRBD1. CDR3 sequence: CASSFRGQVDTQYF. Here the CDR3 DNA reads TGTGCCAGCAGTTTCAGGGGGCAAGTAGATACGCAGTATTTT.